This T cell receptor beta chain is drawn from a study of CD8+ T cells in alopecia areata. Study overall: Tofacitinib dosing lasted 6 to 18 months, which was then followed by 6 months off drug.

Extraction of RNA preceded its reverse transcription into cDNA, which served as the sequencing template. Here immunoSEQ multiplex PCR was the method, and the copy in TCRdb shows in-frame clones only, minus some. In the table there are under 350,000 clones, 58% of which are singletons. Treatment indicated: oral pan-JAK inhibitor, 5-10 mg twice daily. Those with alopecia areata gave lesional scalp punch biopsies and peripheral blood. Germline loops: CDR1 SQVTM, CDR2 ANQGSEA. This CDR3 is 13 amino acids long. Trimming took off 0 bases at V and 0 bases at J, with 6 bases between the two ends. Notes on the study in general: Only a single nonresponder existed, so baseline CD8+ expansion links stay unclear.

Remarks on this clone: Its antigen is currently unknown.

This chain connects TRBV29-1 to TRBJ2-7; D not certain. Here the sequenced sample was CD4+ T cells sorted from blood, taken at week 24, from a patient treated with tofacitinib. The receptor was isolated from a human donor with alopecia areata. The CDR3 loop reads CSVEDQYSYEQYF. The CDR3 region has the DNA TGCAGCGTTGAAGACCAGTACTCCTACGAGCAGTACTTC.